One sample yielded the 21 T cell receptor beta chains listed below, sequenced in a study of T cell repertoires in cytomegalovirus infection. TCRdb recomputed calls from the reads with MiXCR, one row per CDR3 protein. The table shows approximately 630,000 distinct CDR3 sequences, with approximately 24% occurring only once. The source material was CD8+ T cells from PBMCs. These receptors were obtained from a human donor in good health (CMV status not recorded). Some clones in this sample may be carry-over from other donors' samples.

This clonotype was counted ten times or more. The chain carries TRBV12-3 or TRBV12-4 and TRBJ2-1; 10 bases fit TRBD2. J lost 3 bases, V lost 2 bases, and 1 base had no gene match. The CDR3 is 15 residues long. CDR3 amino acids: CASSLSGGGYNEQFF. CDR3 DNA sequence: TGTGCCAGCAGTTTAAGCGGGGGGGGCTACAATGAGCAGTTCTTC.

The chain joins TRBV10-3 to TRBJ2-7, with D unresolved. The CDR3 length is 13 residues. Deletions cut 2 bases from V and 7 bases from J, with 12 bases between. The germline gives CDR1 ENHRY, CDR2 SYGVKD. The DNA for the CDR3 is TGTGCCATCAGTGAGGACATGGGTGAAGAGCAGTACGTC. As protein: CAISEDMGEEQYV.

A few counts support this clonotype. This chain joins TRBV25-1 and TRBJ1-4, with unresolved D. Germline V gene sequence: CDR1 MGHDK, CDR2 SYGVNS. Trimming removed 4 bases at V and 3 bases at J, with 12 bases between. The CDR3 loop spans 15 amino acids. The CDR3 spells CASSVAHGANEKLFF. In nucleotides, the CDR3 is TGTGCCAGCAGTGTCGCGCACGGCGCTAATGAAAAACTGTTTTTT.

The sample holds many counts of this clonotype. The chain joins TRBV7-2 to TRBJ1-6, with 7 bases lining up with TRBD1. Per the germline V gene, CDR1 is SGHTA and CDR2 is FQGNSA. Losses at the gene ends were 10 bases for V and 0 bases for J; bases not matched to a gene: 12. This CDR3 contains 17 residues. DNA of the CDR3: TGTGCCACAGAGACAGGGACCCTGAGCTCCTATAATTCACCCCTCCACTTT. As protein: CATETGTLSSYNSPLHF.

This clonotype showed up many times. The CDR3 loop reads CASSLYGGVYNEQFF. As DNA, the CDR3 is TGTGCCAGCAGCTTATACGGGGGGGTATACAATGAGCAGTTCTTC. The chain has TRBV7-3 and TRBJ2-1; 8 positions match TRBD2. This CDR3 is built from 15 residues. With V trimmed by 2 bases and J by 4 bases, 4 bases remained unmatched. Looked up from germline, CDR1 is SGHTA and CDR2 is FQGTGA.

This chain connects TRBV2 to TRBJ2-2, with D possibly matching TRBD2 (6 bases). The germline V gene encodes CDR1 SNHLY and CDR2 FYNNEI. The CDR3 contains 15 residues. Deletions cut 2 bases from V and 5 bases from J, with 12 bases between. In nucleotides, the CDR3 is TGTGCCAGCAGTGAATCACTAGCTGGGACCGGGGAGCTGTTTTTT. As protein: CASSESLAGTGELFF.

The table lists this clonotype with many counts. DNA of the CDR3: TGTGCCAGCAGCTTAGCGTACCTAGCGGGCGAGGGATCAGAGACCCAGTACTTC. Translation: CASSLAYLAGEGSETQYF. The chain employs TRBV7-6 and TRBJ2-5; 8 bases map to TRBD2. With V trimmed by 0 bases and J by 4 bases, 13 bases remained unmatched. CDR1 and CDR2 (germline): SGHVS, FNYEAQ. CDR3 size: 18 residues.

This clonotype was counted a few times. The chain uses TRBV6-5 and TRBJ2-3; TRBD2 agrees at 11 bases. The CDR3 consists of 16 residues. The ends lost 2 bases at V and 2 bases at J; junction bases unmatched: 3. Germline values: CDR1 MNHEY, CDR2 SVGAGI. The CDR3 region is CASSYRTSGSTDTQYF. CDR3 DNA: TGTGCCAGCAGTTACAGGACTAGCGGGTCCACAGATACGCAGTATTTT.

DNA of the CDR3: TGTGCCAGCTTACCTCGGGACTTGAACACTGAAGCTTTCTTT. It is translated as CASLPRDLNTEAFF. The V call is TRBV28, the J call TRBJ1-1, with a weak D call TRBD1 (5 bases). Trimming removed 8 bases from V and 0 bases from J, with 13 bases in between. CDR3 size: 14 residues. Per germline, CDR1 MDHEN and CDR2 SYDVKM.

The chain joins TRBV28 to TRBJ2-1; the D is unclear. V shed 7 bases and J shed 7 bases, with 8 bases lying between them. The length of the CDR3 is 11 residues. Germline V gene lookup returns CDR1 MDHEN and CDR2 SYDVKM. CDR3 sequence reads: CASTHGNEQFF. Written as DNA, the CDR3 is TGTGCCAGCACCCATGGGAATGAGCAGTTCTTC.

This clonotype was detected ten times or more. The V and J genes are TRBV6-1 and TRBJ2-2, with TRBD1 as a possible D gene (6 bases). There are 14 residues in the CDR3. V lost 8 bases and J 7 bases, leaving 17 bases between the germline ends. The germline gives CDR1 MNHNS, CDR2 SASEGT. DNA of the CDR3: TGTGCCAGCTCCCCCTCAGGGGCCAACGGGGAGCTGTTTTTT. Its translation is CASSPSGANGELFF.

CDR3 nucleotide sequence: TGTGCCAGCAGCGTTAGAAGCCTCACCGGGGAGCTGTTTTTT. This codes for CASSVRSLTGELFF. J is TRBJ2-2 and V is TRBV7-6; D is unclear. Looked up from germline, CDR1 is SGHVS and CDR2 is FNYEAQ. Trimming pared 5 bases from V and 4 bases from J, leaving 11 bases between. The CDR3 length is 14 residues.

This clonotype was seen ten or more times. The chain employs TRBV10-3 and TRBJ2-1; D might be TRBD1 (5 bases). This CDR3 contains 16 residues. The germline V gene has CDR1 ENHRY and CDR2 SYGVKD. V lost 3 bases to trimming and J lost 0 bases, with 12 bases between them. CDR3 DNA sequence: TGTGCCATCAGTGAAGGCAGACAGAGCTCCTACAATGAGCAGTTCTTC. It yields the protein CAISEGRQSSYNEQFF.

In the case of this clonotype: A read error is possible here, since a much larger clone lies one base away. V is TRBV12-3 or TRBV12-4 and J is TRBJ2-1, with unresolved D. The CDR3 is made up of 12 amino acids. CDR3 nucleotides: TGTGCCAACAGTTCCGGTGGGTATGAGCAGTTCTTC. It codes for CANSSGGYEQFF.

In its sample, this clonotype was seen many times. This rearrangement joins TRBV6-2 or TRBV6-3 to TRBJ1-1, with TRBD1 matching 9 bases. The CDR3 is 15 residues long. V gave up 5 bases and J gave up 2 bases; unmatched junction bases: 6. Germline V CDR1 and CDR2: MNHEY, SVGEGT. CDR3: CASSPHRGRNTEAFF. The CDR3 coding sequence is TGTGCCAGCAGTCCCCACAGGGGGCGAAACACTGAAGCTTTCTTT.

There are many counts of this clonotype. The chain uses TRBV4-2 and TRBJ1-1, with 7 nucleotides matching TRBD1. The ends lost 4 bases at V and 7 bases at J; junction bases unmatched: 9. Germline CDR1 LGHNA, CDR2 YNFKEQ. The CDR3 spans 14 residues. CDR3 DNA sequence: TGTGCCAGCAGCCCCCCAGGGACAGTCCTTGAAGCTTTCTTT. Translated, it gives CASSPPGTVLEAFF.

In this sample, this clonotype turned up a few times. This chain joins TRBV28 and TRBJ2-7; unclear D gene. Germline loops: CDR1 MDHEN, CDR2 SYDVKM. V dropped 3 bases and J dropped 0 bases, with 6 bases sitting between them. The CDR3 loop spans 13 amino acids. The CDR3 bases are TGTGCCAGCAGTTTCCCAAGCTCCTACGAGCAGTACGTC. Its translation: CASSFPSSYEQYV.

This clonotype was observed at least ten times. V usage is TRBV27 and J usage is TRBJ2-3; D is perhaps TRBD2 (6 bases). Trimming stripped 1 base from V and 0 bases from J, with 8 bases between. Germline CDR1 and CDR2: MNHEY and SMNVEV (reference sequence). The CDR3 totals 15 residues. CDR3 DNA: TGTGCCAGCAGTTTATTCGGGGGTAGCACAGATACGCAGTATTTT. This translates into CASSLFGGSTDTQYF.

This sequence joins TRBV13 and TRBJ2-1; TRBD2 matches at 7 bases. The CDR3 consists of 13 residues. The germline V gene has CDR1 PRHDT and CDR2 FYEKMQ (reference sequence). After removal of 5 bases from V and 10 bases from J, the junction contained 8 bases not matched to a gene. The CDR3 here is CASSTFLGGEQFF. The CDR3 nucleotides read TGTGCCAGCAGCACCTTCCTGGGGGGGGAGCAGTTCTTC.

V is TRBV3-1 and J is TRBJ2-3; D might be TRBD1 or TRBD2, each matching 6 bases. CDR1 is LGHDT, CDR2 YNNKEL, per germline (reference sequence). There are 16 residues in the CDR3. The ends were cut back, 4 bases at V and 5 bases at J, with 19 bases in the middle. The CDR3 nucleotides read TGTGCCAGCAGCCTAGATCTTGGGGGGCGGGGAGATACGCAGTATTTT. Its translation is CASSLDLGGRGDTQYF.

The rearrangement uses TRBV14 and TRBJ2-1, with D unresolved. V was clipped by 1 base and J by 10 bases, with 8 bases between them. Looked up from germline, CDR1 is SGHDN and CDR2 is FVKESK. This CDR3 contains 12 residues. The CDR3 coding sequence is TGTGCCAGCAGCCAAGTAGTCCGGGAGCAGTTCTTC. It yields the protein CASSQVVREQFF. Based on the CDR3 plus reference TRBV14 and TRBJ2-1, the full variable domain is EAGVTQFPSHSVIEKGQTVTLRCDPISGHDNLYWYRRVMGKEIKFLLHFVKESKQDESGMPNNRFLAERTGGTYSTLKVQPAELEDSGVYFCASSQVVREQFFGPGTRLTVL.